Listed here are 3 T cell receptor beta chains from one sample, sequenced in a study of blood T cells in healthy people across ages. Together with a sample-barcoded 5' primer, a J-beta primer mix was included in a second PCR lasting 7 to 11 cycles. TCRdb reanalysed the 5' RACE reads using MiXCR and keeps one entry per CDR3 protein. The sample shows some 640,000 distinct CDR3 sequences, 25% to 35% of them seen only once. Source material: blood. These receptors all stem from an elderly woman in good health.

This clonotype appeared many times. CDR3 amino acids: CASKSSGGNIQYF. As DNA, the CDR3 is TGTGCCAGCAAATCATCGGGTGGGAACATTCAGTACTTC. The chain is built from TRBV6-2 or TRBV6-3 and TRBJ2-4; D unresolved. The CDR3 sequence is 13 residues long. Trimming shortened V by 7 bases and J by 7 bases, and 14 bases separated the two germline ends. Germline V gives CDR1 MNHEY, CDR2 SVGEGT.

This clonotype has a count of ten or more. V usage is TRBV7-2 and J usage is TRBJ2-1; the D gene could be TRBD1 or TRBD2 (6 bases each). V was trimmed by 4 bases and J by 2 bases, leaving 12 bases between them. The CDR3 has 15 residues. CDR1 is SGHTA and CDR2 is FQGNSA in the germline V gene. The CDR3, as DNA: TGTGCCAGCAGCTCCTCGGGGGCAACCTACAATGAGCAGTTCTTC. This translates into CASSSSGATYNEQFF.

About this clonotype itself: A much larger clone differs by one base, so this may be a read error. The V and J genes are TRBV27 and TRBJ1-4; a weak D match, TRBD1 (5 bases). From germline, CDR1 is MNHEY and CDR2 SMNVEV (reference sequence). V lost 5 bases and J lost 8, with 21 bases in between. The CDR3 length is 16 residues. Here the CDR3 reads CASSPQWGTIKEKLFF. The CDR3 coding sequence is TGTGCCAGCAGTCCCCAGTGGGGCACCATCAAAGAAAAACTGTTTTTT.